The T cell receptor beta chain described here comes from a study of T cells in Graves' hyperthyroidism and ophthalmopathy. Amplification targeted TCR beta CDR3 regions from RNA transcripts. Researchers ran a first-round RT-PCR on the TCR CDR3 using the HTBI primer set. TCRdb reanalysed the multiplex PCR reads using MiXCR and keeps one entry per CDR3 protein. The data hold 700,000 to 950,000 distinct CDR3 sequences, with under 45% observed a single time. V lost 3 bases and J lost 6; bases outside the gene matches: 4. The germline V gene encodes CDR1 SGHKS and CDR2 YYEKEE (reference sequence). This CDR3 spans 14 amino acids.

V is TRBV5-5 and J is TRBJ1-2; 11 bases are a match to TRBD1. Sample: blood. This receptor was taken from a woman in her forties with Graves' hyperthyroidism. The CDR3 DNA is TGTGCCAGCAGCTACCCGGACAGGGGGCATGGCTACACCTTC. This sequence encodes CASSYPDRGHGYTF.